The sequence of this T cell receptor (beta chain) was determined in a study of graft-versus-host responses after intestinal transplantation. General observations from the study: Early post-transplant HvG declines showed an association with peak circulating GvH clone levels. Allografts carried high graft-versus-host to host-versus-graft clonal ratios in patients having graft-donor T cell macrochimerism. The marrow of recipients harbored GvH clones, and ileum or blood showed some of them first.

In the case of this clone: The antigen remains unidentified.

Profiling relied on immunoSEQ multiplex PCR, and the TCRdb table lists in-frame clones only, not all of them. The top ten hold roughly 2% of the sample, which has 23,000 or so clones, more than 85% seen once. The germline V gene encodes CDR1 KGHSH and CDR2 LQKENI. The CDR3 has 13 amino acids. V dropped 4 bases and J dropped 13; count of bases not matched to a gene: 4. The clonotype originates from a human patient who received an intestinal transplant, so some T cells may come from the graft donor. Here the sequenced sample was PBMCs, taken roughly 41 days after intestinal transplant. This rearrangement joins TRBV18 to TRBJ2-1; TRBD2 matches 13 bases. CDR3 nucleotides: TGTGCCAGCTCACTAGGACTAGCGGGAGACCAGTTCTTC. Translation gives CASSLGLAGDQFF.